The 10 T cell receptor beta chains reported below all come from one sample, sequenced in a study of chemoradiotherapy in HPV16-positive cancers. Sequenced by immunoSEQ multiplex PCR; TCRdb stores in-frame clones only, minus some. The data show roughly 20,000 clones, with 84% seen just once and about 4% held by the top ten. The source was blood, collected from a patient who underwent chemoradiotherapy. The receptors originated from a human donor with HPV-associated anogenital cancer.

The chain recombines TRBV5-4 with TRBJ2-7; 10 bases match TRBD2. Losses at the gene ends were 6 bases for V and 6 bases for J; bases not matched to a gene: 18. CDR1 is SGHNT and CDR2 is YYREEE in the germline V gene (reference sequence). The CDR3 consists of 17 residues. The CDR3 is CASNSRAGGPQGGEQYF. CDR3 DNA: TGTGCCAGCAACTCAAGAGCGGGGGGGCCCCAAGGCGGCGAGCAGTACTTC.

V is TRBV15 and J is TRBJ1-2; D not certain. CDR3 size: 17 residues. Trimming stripped 3 bases from V and 4 bases from J, with 21 bases between. Germline V gene data show CDR1 as LNHNV and CDR2 as YYDKDF (reference sequence). The CDR3 nucleotides read TGTGCCACCAGCAGCTATACCCGGGCCCCCTCGCCCTATGGCTACACCTTC. Translating it yields CATSSYTRAPSPYGYTF.

The V gene is TRBV29-1, the J gene TRBJ2-2, with D uncertain. Germline V gene sequence: CDR1 SQVTM, CDR2 ANQGSEA. The CDR3 runs 11 residues. Trimming pared 7 bases from V and 1 base from J, leaving 4 bases between. The CDR3 region is CSGQNTGELFF. The CDR3 DNA reads TGCAGCGGACAGAACACCGGGGAGCTGTTTTTT.

This rearrangement joins TRBV7-9 to TRBJ2-5; D ambiguous. The V and J ends lost 1 base and 3 bases respectively, with 6 bases between them. The CDR3 totals 13 residues. The germline V gene encodes CDR1 SEHNR and CDR2 FQNEAQ (reference sequence). CDR3 sequence reads: CASSLGVEETQYF. The CDR3 coding sequence is TGTGCCAGCAGCTTAGGGGTTGAAGAGACCCAGTACTTC.

The chain combines TRBV5-4 with TRBJ2-2; TRBD2 is a possible D gene (6 bases). V lost 6 bases and J 1 base, leaving 7 bases between the germline ends. CDR1 is SGHNT and CDR2 is YYREEE in the germline V gene (reference sequence). The CDR3 extends over 13 amino acids. CDR3 residues: CASIGGNTGELFF. The CDR3 DNA reads as TGTGCCAGCATCGGGGGGAACACCGGGGAGCTGTTTTTT. Combining the CDR3 with reference TRBV5-4 and TRBJ2-2 gives the whole variable domain ETGVTQSPTHLIKTRGQQVTLRCSSQSGHNTVSWYQQALGQGPQFIFQYYREEENGRGNFPPRFSGLQFPNYSSELNVNALELDDSALYLCASIGGNTGELFFGEGSRLTVL.

The chain has TRBV28 and TRBJ2-3; no clear D gene. The V gene's germline CDR1 is MDHEN and CDR2 SYDVKM. This CDR3 is 12 amino acids long. V was shortened by 7 bases and J by 0 bases, with 5 bases between the two germline ends. The CDR3 sequence is CASNPSTDTQYF. CDR3 in DNA: TGTGCCAGCAACCCGAGCACAGATACGCAGTATTTT.

This clone came up once. The chain's CDR3 is CARRRGLAGVCNGTDTQYF. The CDR3 nucleotides are TGTGCCAGAAGACGGGGACTAGCGGGGGTGTGCAATGGCACAGATACGCAGTATTTT. The chain links TRBV5-3 to TRBJ2-3; 14 nucleotides align to TRBD2. TRBV5-3 is flagged as an ORF with uncertain function. The V and J ends lost 5 bases and 1 base, in that order; junction bases with no gene match: 12. The CDR3 is 19 amino acids.

The V gene is TRBV15, the J gene TRBJ2-3; TRBD1 might be the D (6 bases). The CDR3 has 15 residues. The germline CDR1 and CDR2 sequences are LNHNV and YYDKDF (reference sequence). Trimming took off 5 bases at V and 2 bases at J, with 14 bases between the two ends. The CDR3 nucleotides read TGTGCCACCAGCGGCACGACAGGATTCACAGATACGCAGTATTTT. Translated, it gives CATSGTTGFTDTQYF.

The chain joins TRBV5-6 to TRBJ2-3; 11 positions match TRBD2. The ends lost 4 bases at V and 6 bases at J; junction bases unmatched: 13. Germline loops: CDR1 SGHDT, CDR2 YYEEEE. This CDR3 comprises 17 residues. CDR3 nucleotides: TGTGCCAGCAGCCGCAGGACTAGCGGGCTCTCAGGGGATACGCAGTATTTT. It encodes CASSRRTSGLSGDTQYF.

The J gene is TRBJ1-5, the V gene TRBV2; unclear D gene. V lost 6 bases and J lost 4, with 10 bases in between. Germline V CDR1 and CDR2: SNHLY, FYNNEI. The CDR3 loop spans 13 amino acids. CDR3 sequence (DNA): TGTGCCAGCAGGGGTCTGGTGAATCAGCCCCAGCATTTT. Its translation: CASRGLVNQPQHF.